This T cell receptor beta chain was recovered during a study of blood T cell repertoires in COVID-19. For the study at large: T cells, B-cell-depleted T cells, or PBMCs provided the cDNA or gDNA that served as material.

Patients in Seattle were enrolled during active infection, then followed longitudinally. Methods used by the authors: Reference gene primer amplification in the assay estimated nucleated cell counts. This table comes from immunoSEQ multiplex PCR, and its TCRdb copy is limited to in-frame clones, with some not included. Clone size and the V and J calls come from that table; the DNA yielded D and trimming. This repertoire shows around 200,000 clones, roughly nine tenths found once; its top ten account for about a tenth. The V and J ends lost 2 bases and 0 bases respectively, with 16 bases between them. The CDR3 covers 18 residues. The germline V gene encodes CDR1 MGHRA and CDR2 YSYEKL.

This receptor was obtained from a woman aged 60-75 years with COVID-19, enrolled during active disease. The V call is TRBV4-1, the J call TRBJ1-4; possibly TRBD1 for D (5 bases). Sequencing was done on a sample of peripheral blood. CDR3 amino acids: CASSQHKLRDATNEKLFF. The CDR3, as DNA: TGCGCCAGCAGCCAACACAAACTCAGGGATGCAACTAATGAAAAACTGTTTTTT.